Following are 17 T cell receptor beta chains from one sample sequenced in a study of T-cell reconstitution after alpha-beta-depleted transplantation in children (dated by TCRdb to the mid-2010s). Reading the label with the study, this specimen's treatment or condition is: allogeneic hematopoietic cell transplantation with graft depleted of TCRalphabeta T cells and CD19 B cells. The method behind the library was PCR. Instrument on record: Illumina HiSeq 2500. Molecular barcoding was employed in the preparation of TCR libraries, with unique molecular identifiers being used to normalize TCRbeta repertoire quantification. Clones were called with MiXCR by TCRdb after fastp trimmed the public reads at Q25, and only in-frame beta chains were retained. Rows matching on CDR3 protein sequence are summarized as one entry with the most common DNA and genes. This sample comprises 490,000 or so distinct CDR3 sequences, over 9.5% of them detected only once. Of the sample, around 2% is held by the ten largest clones.

The sequenced sample was PBMCs, obtained before TCRalphabeta/CD19-depleted stem cell transplant. All receptors derive from a child between 2 and 9 years old with inherited bone marrow failure, due to receive a stem cell transplant.

This clonotype was seen at least ten times. This rearrangement joins TRBV29-1 to TRBJ2-2; TRBD1 or TRBD2 may be the D gene (5 bases each). Germline CDR1 and CDR2: SQVTM and ANQGSEA. The CDR3 has 12 amino acids. The germline V and J ends were trimmed by 3 bases and 7 bases, with 9 bases remaining between them. The CDR3 here is CSVDGGNGELFF. The CDR3 nucleotides are TGCAGCGTTGATGGGGGAAACGGGGAGCTGTTTTTT.

This clonotype was picked up many times. This chain links TRBV29-1 with TRBJ2-3; no clear D. The CDR3 extends over 11 amino acids. CDR1 and CDR2 from the germline V gene are SQVTM and ANQGSEA. The ends were cut back, 4 bases at V and 7 bases at J, with 9 bases in the middle. This chain's CDR3 is CSVGKPHTQYF. The CDR3 DNA follows: TGCAGCGTTGGGAAGCCCCATACGCAGTATTTT.

At least ten counts were recorded for this clonotype. This chain connects TRBV15 to TRBJ2-1, with 8 bases aligning to TRBD2. The CDR3 contains 16 residues. The V and J ends lost 2 bases and 5 bases, in that order; junction bases with no gene match: 8. Germline V lookup: CDR1 LNHNV, CDR2 YYDKDF (reference sequence). The CDR3 protein is CATSRMMGLGNNEQFF. The DNA of the CDR3 is TGTGCCACCAGCAGAATGATGGGACTAGGGAACAATGAGCAGTTCTTC.

In this sample, this clonotype turned up many times. The chain links TRBV4-3 to TRBJ2-2; 10 nucleotides align to TRBD1. Germline CDR1 is LGHNA and CDR2 is YSLEER. CDR3 length equals 17 residues. Trimming cost V 3 bases and J 7 bases; bases outside gene matches: 11. DNA of the CDR3: TGCGCCAGCAGCCATGATGCGGACAGGGGGGCTATCGGGGAGCTGTTTTTT. Residues: CASSHDADRGAIGELFF.

This clonotype was counted at least ten times. The chain uses TRBV9 and TRBJ2-2; possibly TRBD1 or TRBD2 for D (6 bases each). The germline V gene encodes CDR1 SGDLS and CDR2 YYNGEE. This CDR3 comprises 15 residues. The ends were cut back, 0 bases at V and 6 bases at J, with 12 bases in the middle. CDR3 DNA sequence: TGTGCCAGCAGCGTAGGAAATGGGGGGCCCGGGGAGCTGTTTTTT. It is translated as CASSVGNGGPGELFF. Supplemented by reference TRBV9 and TRBJ2-2, the full variable domain reads DSGVTQTPKHLITATGQRVTLRCSPRSGDLSVYWYQQSLDQGLQFLIQYYNGEERAKGNILERFSAQQFPDLHSELNLSSLELGDSALYFCASSVGNGGPGELFFGEGSRLTVL.

In its sample, this clonotype was seen many times. This rearrangement joins TRBV27 to TRBJ2-3, with a weak D call TRBD2 (6 bases). CDR3 length: 14 amino acids. V was shortened by 2 bases and J by 4 bases, with 10 bases between the two germline ends. Germline-derived CDR1 and CDR2 are MNHEY and SMNVEV (reference sequence). DNA of the CDR3: TGTGCCAGCAGTTTAGGGGGGACGGCAGATACGCAGTATTTT. Translated, it gives CASSLGGTADTQYF.

This clonotype was detected ten times or more. The rearrangement uses TRBV5-1 and TRBJ2-5; D not resolved. The V end lost 1 base, the J end lost 2 bases, and 9 bases lay between the germline ends. From germline, CDR1 is SGHRS and CDR2 YFSETQ. CDR3 size: 14 residues. Here the CDR3 DNA reads TGCGCCAGCAGCTTGAGCCGGGCTCAAGAGACCCAGTACTTC. Amino acids: CASSLSRAQETQYF.

This clonotype was seen repeatedly, ten times or more. V is TRBV5-1 and J is TRBJ2-5, with D possibly being TRBD1 or TRBD2 (5 bases each). The CDR3 contains 14 residues. The V gene lost 5 bases and the J gene lost 7 bases, with 18 bases spanning the gap. Per the germline V gene, CDR1 is SGHRS and CDR2 is YFSETQ. CDR3 nucleotide sequence: TGCGCCAGCAGTCCCCACGGGGCCCCGCGGACCCAGTACTTC. Translated, it gives CASSPHGAPRTQYF.

The sample holds many counts of this clonotype. The rearrangement uses TRBV12-3 or TRBV12-4 and TRBJ2-1; D not resolved. With 6 bases removed from V and 10 bases from J, the gap between germline ends came to 13 bases. There are 12 residues in the CDR3. DNA of the CDR3: TGTGCCAGCAGCCCCCCTTCGGAGGAGCAGTTCTTC. Amino acid sequence: CASSPPSEEQFF.

In its sample, this clonotype was seen many times. The chain links TRBV12-3 or TRBV12-4 to TRBJ2-1; no definite D call. Trimming stripped 3 bases from V and 4 bases from J, with 4 bases between. The CDR3 consists of 12 residues. DNA of the CDR3: TGTGCCAGCAGTTTCTATTACAATGAGCAGTTCTTC. Protein sequence: CASSFYYNEQFF.

The count of this clonotype is one. Being one base from a much bigger clone, this may be a read error. This sequence joins TRBV7-6 and TRBJ1-4; D possibly corresponds to TRBD1 (5 bases). Germline values: CDR1 SGHVS, CDR2 FNYEAQ. This CDR3 has 16 residues. Trimming stripped 1 base from V and 9 bases from J, with 18 bases between. The CDR3 loop reads CASSLVGGTGGQKLFF. DNA of the CDR3: TGTGCCAGCAGCTTAGTAGGCGGGACCGGAGGTCAAAAACTGTTTTTT.

In this sample, this clonotype turned up many times. The chain recombines TRBV19 with TRBJ2-1; 9 nucleotides align to TRBD1. The CDR3 runs 15 residues. Germline-derived CDR1 and CDR2 are LNHDA and SQIVND (reference sequence). Trimming removed 5 bases from V and 7 bases from J; junction bases left unmatched: 9. The CDR3: CASSSQDRGTNEQFF. The CDR3, as DNA: TGTGCCAGTAGTTCTCAGGACAGGGGTACGAATGAGCAGTTCTTC. Based on the CDR3 plus reference TRBV19 and TRBJ2-1, the full variable domain is DGGITQSPKYLFRKEGQNVTLSCEQNLNHDAMYWYRQDPGQGLRLIYYSQIVNDFQKGDIAEGYSVSREKKESFPLTVTSAQKNPTAFYLCASSSQDRGTNEQFFGPGTRLTVL.

This clonotype was observed at least ten times. The chain joins TRBV7-9 to TRBJ2-3; D gene unclear. The germline V gene has CDR1 SEHNR and CDR2 FQNEAQ (reference sequence). V was cut by 8 bases and J by 6 bases, with 9 bases left in between. The CDR3 spans 11 residues. For the CDR3, the DNA is TGTGCCAGCGAGGCCCCGGATACGCAGTATTTT. As protein: CASEAPDTQYF.

This clonotype was seen a handful of times. The J gene is TRBJ2-7, the V gene TRBV29-1; perhaps D is TRBD1 or TRBD2 (5 bases each). Germline V gene sequence: CDR1 SQVTM, CDR2 ANQGSEA. This CDR3 is 16 amino acids long. V was trimmed by 5 bases and J by 0 bases, leaving 20 bases between them. CDR3 DNA sequence: TGCAGCGTTCCCCCCGGGGCGCAATCGAGCTCCTACGAGCAGTACTTC. Translated, it gives CSVPPGAQSSSYEQYF.

This clonotype was observed at least ten times. The genes are TRBV12-3 or TRBV12-4 and TRBJ1-2; a possible D gene is TRBD1 (5 bases). This CDR3 is 13 amino acids long. V lost 5 bases, J lost 7 bases, and 14 bases lay in between. CDR3 coding DNA: TGTGCCAGCAGTCTACCCGGGAGGGGTGGCTACACCTTC. Protein: CASSLPGRGGYTF.

Only a few counts were recorded for this clonotype. The J gene is TRBJ1-6, the V gene TRBV20-1; tentative D call: TRBD1 (5 bases). Trimming pared 5 bases from V and 3 bases from J, leaving 14 bases between. The germline V gene encodes CDR1 DFQATT and CDR2 SNEGSKA (reference sequence). The CDR3 sequence is 15 residues long. For the CDR3, the DNA is TGCAGTGCTCACCGGGGGGAGGACTATAATTCACCCCTCCACTTT. Amino acids: CSAHRGEDYNSPLHF.

This clonotype has ten or more counts. The genes are TRBV5-1 and TRBJ2-1; D remains unclear. Germline V lookup: CDR1 SGHRS, CDR2 YFSETQ. Trimming shortened V by 4 bases and J by 3 bases, and 11 bases separated the two germline ends. The CDR3 covers 14 residues. The CDR3 DNA reads TGCGCCAGCAGCGGACCAGAGGTCTACAATGAGCAGTTCTTC. This translates into CASSGPEVYNEQFF.